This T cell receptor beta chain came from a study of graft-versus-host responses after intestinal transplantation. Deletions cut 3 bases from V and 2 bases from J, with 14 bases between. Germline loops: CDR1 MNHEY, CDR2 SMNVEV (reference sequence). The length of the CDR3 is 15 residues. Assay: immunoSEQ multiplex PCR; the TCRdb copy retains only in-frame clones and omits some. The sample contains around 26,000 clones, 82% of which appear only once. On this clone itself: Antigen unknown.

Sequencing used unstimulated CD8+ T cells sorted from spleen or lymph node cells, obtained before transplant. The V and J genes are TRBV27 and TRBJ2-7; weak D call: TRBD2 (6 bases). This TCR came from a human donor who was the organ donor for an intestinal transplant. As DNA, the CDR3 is TGTGCCAGCAGTTTGGGACGGGGGACCGCCTACGAGCAGTACTTC. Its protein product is CASSLGRGTAYEQYF.